This T cell receptor (beta chain) was sequenced during a study of T cells in women clearing cervical HPV infection. Study in general: With HLA typing for only a few women, HLA confounding remains possible.

Turning to this clone: The read gets to within 3 residues of the CDR3 end, and the germline J gene fills in the rest.

Sequencing used immunoSEQ multiplex PCR; TCRdb keeps in-frame clones, though not all of them. The record lists some 24,000 clones, of which the ten most abundant hold approximately 5.4%. The CDR3 length is 18 residues. From germline, CDR1 is LNHDA and CDR2 SQIVND (reference sequence). This receptor was identified in a woman between 18 and 69 years old with a cervical HPV16 infection that either progressed to CIN3+ or cleared (not recorded which). The specimen was blood buffy coat. The rearrangement links TRBV19 to TRBJ1-2; D possibly corresponds to TRBD1 (6 bases). The sequenced part of the CDR3 DNA is TGTGCCAGTAGTACTGTATTACTTTGGGGGCAACCAGTGGAAGGC. Its translation: CASSTVLLWGQPVEG. The whole CDR3 reads CASSTVLLWGQPVEGYTF.